Shown below are 15 T cell receptor beta chains from a single sample sequenced in a study of technical replicates of blood from a handful of donors (dated by TCRdb to 2016 to 2017). The method behind the library was the immunoSEQ multiplex PCR assay. Entries here come from immuneACCESS through TCRdb and include only in-frame sequences with V and J called. Some clones fail to appear in such tables; in the studies checked, an unresolved V gene covers under half of the shortfall, and the cause of the remainder is unknown. The sample includes more than 65,000 clones, with around 90% observed a single time. The ten top clones hold about 4.5% of the sample. Sequencing input: PBMCs. The receptors shown here come from a human donor in good health. Some clones in this sample may be carry-over from other donors' samples.

This chain connects TRBV18 to TRBJ2-1; D might be TRBD1 (6 bases). This CDR3 comprises 15 residues. V shed 5 bases and J shed 3 bases, with 14 bases lying between them. Germline CDR1 is KGHSH and CDR2 is LQKENI. This chain's CDR3 is CASSWTDRLYNEQFF. In nucleotides, the CDR3 is TGTGCCAGCTCATGGACAGACAGGCTCTACAATGAGCAGTTCTTC.

J is TRBJ1-1 and V is TRBV18, with TRBD1 as a possible D gene (5 bases). The CDR3 runs to 13 residues. Germline values: CDR1 KGHSH, CDR2 LQKENI. Trimming shortened V by 3 bases and J by 4 bases, and 9 bases separated the two germline ends. DNA of the CDR3: TGTGCCAGCTCACCCCAGGGCGGCACTGAAGCTTTCTTT. Translation: CASSPQGGTEAFF.

This clone was observed a handful of times. The chain is built from TRBV11-2 and TRBJ2-7; 11 positions agree with TRBD2. With V trimmed by 2 bases and J by 1 base, 1 base remained unmatched. Looked up from germline, CDR1 is SGHAT and CDR2 is FQNNGV. This CDR3 is 15 amino acids long. The DNA of the CDR3 is TGTGCCAGCAGCTTACCTAGCGGGAGGTCCTACGAGCAGTACTTC. Its protein product is CASSLPSGRSYEQYF.

The rearrangement links TRBV20-1 to TRBJ1-1, with D possibly matching TRBD1 (5 bases). This CDR3 has 11 amino acids. Germline values: CDR1 DFQATT, CDR2 SNEGSKA (reference sequence). The ends were cut back, 1 base at V and 6 bases at J, with 6 bases in the middle. The CDR3 nucleotides read TGCAGTGCTAGAGTGGGGCCTGAAGCTTTCTTT. Its protein product is CSARVGPEAFF.

By share, this clone counts as medium-sized. The chain uses TRBV13 and TRBJ1-1, with D tentatively TRBD1 (5 bases). V lost 1 base and J lost 11, with 23 bases in between. From germline, CDR1 is PRHDT and CDR2 FYEKMQ (reference sequence). The CDR3 contains 16 residues. The CDR3 sequence is CASSLEGEATGEEAFF. DNA for the CDR3: TGTGCCAGCAGCTTAGAAGGAGAGGCAACGGGGGAGGAGGCTTTCTTT.

This clone came up once. The rearrangement uses TRBV7-2 and TRBJ2-7, with 14 positions matching TRBD2. The trim removed 5 bases at V and 2 bases at J, leaving 5 bases unmatched. Germline CDR1 reads SGHTA; CDR2 reads FQGNSA. There are 16 residues in the CDR3. The CDR3, as DNA: TGTGCCAGCAGCGAGGGGACTAGCGGGGGAGCCTACGAGCAGTACTTC. Translated, it gives CASSEGTSGGAYEQYF.

This chain joins TRBV30 and TRBJ1-5; TRBD1 might be the D (6 bases). CDR1 GTSNPN and CDR2 SVGIG come from the germline V gene (reference sequence). V was trimmed by 7 bases and J by 0 bases, leaving 16 bases between them. This CDR3 is built from 15 residues. The CDR3 DNA reads as TGTGCCTACGGAAGGGACACCTATAGCAATCAGCCCCAGCATTTT. It encodes CAYGRDTYSNQPQHF.

This chain connects TRBV12-5 to TRBJ2-3; TRBD1 matches at 9 bases. After removal of 1 base from V and 5 bases from J, the junction contained 1 base not matched to a gene. Germline CDR1 and CDR2: LGHNT and FRNRAP. CDR3 length: 14 residues. The CDR3 DNA follows: TGTGCTAGTGGTTTGGACAGGGGGCGAGATACGCAGTATTTT. Translation: CASGLDRGRDTQYF. The entire variable domain, with the rest obtained from reference TRBV12-5 and TRBJ2-3, is as follows: DARVTQTPRHKVTEMGQEVTMRCQPILGHNTVFWYRQTMMQGLELLAYFRNRAPLDDSGMPKDRFSAEMPDATLATLKIQPSEPRDSAVYFCASGLDRGRDTQYFGPGTRLTVL.

This sequence joins TRBV2 and TRBJ1-1; no firm D call. Looked up from germline, CDR1 is SNHLY and CDR2 is FYNNEI. This CDR3 region has 15 residues. The V end was cut by 5 bases, the J end by 0 bases, with 13 bases between. The CDR3 DNA reads TGTGCCAGCAGTTGGGTGGGAGGGTTGAACACTGAAGCTTTCTTT. As protein: CASSWVGGLNTEAFF. Together with reference TRBV2 and TRBJ1-1, the CDR3 gives the full variable domain: EPEVTQTPSHQVTQMGQEVILRCVPISNHLYFYWYRQILGQKVEFLVSFYNNEISEKSEIFDDQFSVERPDGSNFTLKIRSTKLEDSAMYFCASSWVGGLNTEAFFGQGTRLTVV.

This clone was observed a few times. The junction departs from the called germline gene at one end, perhaps through a read error. The chain recombines TRBV4-2 with TRBJ1-1; the D gene is possibly TRBD1 (6 bases). The CDR3 covers 15 residues. In germline, CDR1 is LGHNA, CDR2 YNFKEQ. The CDR3 loop is CASTQDRYSISEAFF. CDR3 nucleotide sequence: TGTGCCAGCACCCAAGACAGGTATAGTATCTCTGAAGCTTTCTTT.

This chain connects TRBV4-1 to TRBJ1-2; 11 bases map to TRBD1. J was trimmed by 8 bases and V by 1 base; bases with no gene match: 9. Looked up from germline, CDR1 is MGHRA and CDR2 is YSYEKL. The CDR3 loop spans 16 amino acids. The CDR3 spells CASSQGVGQGAKGYTF. In DNA, the CDR3 is TGCGCCAGCAGCCAAGGAGTCGGACAGGGGGCTAAGGGCTACACCTTC.

The CDR3 reads CASSVGLGLGTEAFF. CDR3 DNA: TGTGCCAGCAGCGTAGGGTTGGGGCTCGGCACTGAAGCTTTCTTT. The rearrangement joins TRBV9 to TRBJ1-1, with D maybe TRBD1 (5 bases). Germline V CDR1 and CDR2: SGDLS, YYNGEE. V was clipped by 0 bases and J by 4 bases, with 13 bases between them. The CDR3 extends over 15 amino acids.

The V call is TRBV5-1, the J call TRBJ2-7; perhaps TRBD1 as D (5 bases). This CDR3 contains 12 residues. Germline lookup yields CDR1 SGHRS and CDR2 YFSETQ. Deletions cut 0 bases from V and 5 bases from J, with 6 bases between. CDR3 amino acids: CASSLDRHEQYF. DNA of the CDR3: TGCGCCAGCAGCTTGGACAGGCACGAGCAGTACTTC.

The V and J genes are TRBV4-3 and TRBJ2-5, with 11 bases identical to TRBD1. This CDR3 contains 15 residues. Trimming at V came to 4 bases and at J to 4 bases, leaving 5 bases not matched to a gene. The germline CDR1 and CDR2 sequences are LGHNA and YSLEER. CDR3 in amino acids: CASSPGTGGVETQYF. The CDR3 coding sequence is TGCGCCAGCAGCCCAGGGACAGGGGGTGTAGAGACCCAGTACTTC.

The gene calls are TRBV5-1 and TRBJ1-1, with 11 bases matching TRBD1. The V gene's germline CDR1 is SGHRS and CDR2 YFSETQ. V dropped 3 bases and J dropped 1; count of bases not matched to a gene: 5. This CDR3 comprises 16 residues. This CDR3 is CASSSLGQGANTEAFF. CDR3 DNA sequence: TGCGCCAGCAGCTCATTAGGACAGGGGGCGAACACTGAAGCTTTCTTT.